The T cell receptor (beta chain) under discussion was sequenced for a study of T-cell reconstitution after alpha-beta-depleted transplantation in children. Overall study results and limits: It was reported that alpha-beta T cells came from several hundred expanded graft clones (about two months after transplant). T-cell counts and diversity at one year following transplant were attributed mainly to newly produced T cells. Recipient T cells and thymic progenitors that survived were the source of the high TCRbeta diversity seen at day 60 in some patients.

This clonotype was detected only a few times. Its antigen is as yet unknown. Unique molecular identifiers were incorporated during preparation of the TCRbeta library. From the PCR reads, TCRdb called clonotypes with MiXCR, one entry per CDR3 protein. The repertoire holds some 600,000 distinct CDR3 sequences, with over 10% as singletons. The CDR3 length is 19 residues. V gave up 0 bases and J gave up 7 bases; unmatched junction bases: 15. Germline CDR1 DFQATT, CDR2 SNEGSKA (reference sequence). This receptor was taken from a male patient younger than 18 who had a stem cell transplant for acute myeloid leukemia, so the T cells may come from the graft donor. The chain uses TRBV20-1 and TRBJ2-1, with 13 bases lining up with TRBD2. This specimen was PBMCs, mostly from graft donor cells, taken 360 days after TCRalphabeta/CD19-depleted stem cell transplant. CDR3 DNA: TGCAGTGCTAGAGACACCGGGGGACTAGCGGGGCAAAAATGGAATGAGCAGTTCTTC. Translated, it gives CSARDTGGLAGQKWNEQFF.